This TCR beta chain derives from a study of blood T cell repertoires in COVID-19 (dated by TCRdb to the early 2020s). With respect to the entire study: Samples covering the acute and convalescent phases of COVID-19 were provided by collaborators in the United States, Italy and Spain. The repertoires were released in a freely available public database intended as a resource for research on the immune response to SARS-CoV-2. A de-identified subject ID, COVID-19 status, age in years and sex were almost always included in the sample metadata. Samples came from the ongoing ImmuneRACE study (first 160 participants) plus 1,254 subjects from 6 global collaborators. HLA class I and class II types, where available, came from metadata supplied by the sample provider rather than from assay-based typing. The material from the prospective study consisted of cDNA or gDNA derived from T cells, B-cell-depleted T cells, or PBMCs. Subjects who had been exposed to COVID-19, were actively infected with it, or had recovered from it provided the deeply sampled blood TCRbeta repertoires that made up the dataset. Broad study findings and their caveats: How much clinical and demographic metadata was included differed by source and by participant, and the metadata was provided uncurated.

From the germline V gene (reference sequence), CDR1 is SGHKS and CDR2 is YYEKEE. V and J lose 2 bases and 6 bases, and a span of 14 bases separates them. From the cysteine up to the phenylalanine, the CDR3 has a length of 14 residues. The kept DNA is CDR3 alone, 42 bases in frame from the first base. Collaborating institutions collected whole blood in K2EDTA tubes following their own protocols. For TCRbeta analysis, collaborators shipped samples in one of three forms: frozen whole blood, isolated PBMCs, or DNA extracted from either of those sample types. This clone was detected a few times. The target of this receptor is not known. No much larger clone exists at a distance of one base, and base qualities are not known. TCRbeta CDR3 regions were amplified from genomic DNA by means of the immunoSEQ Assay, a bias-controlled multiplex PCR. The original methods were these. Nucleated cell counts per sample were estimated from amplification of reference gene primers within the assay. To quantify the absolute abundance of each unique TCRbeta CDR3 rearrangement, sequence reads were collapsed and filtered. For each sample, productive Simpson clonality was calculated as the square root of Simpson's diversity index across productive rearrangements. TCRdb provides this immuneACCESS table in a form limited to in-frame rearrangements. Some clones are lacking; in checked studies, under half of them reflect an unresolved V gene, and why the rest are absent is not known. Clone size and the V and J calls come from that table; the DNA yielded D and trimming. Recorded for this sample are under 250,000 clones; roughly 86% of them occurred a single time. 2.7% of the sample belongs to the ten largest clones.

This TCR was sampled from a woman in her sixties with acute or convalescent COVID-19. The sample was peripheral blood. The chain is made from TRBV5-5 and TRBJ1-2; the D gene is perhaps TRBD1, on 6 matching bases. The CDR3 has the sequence CASSLLQGRNGYTF. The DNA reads TGTGCCAGCAGCTTACTACAGGGCCGTAATGGCTACACCTTC.